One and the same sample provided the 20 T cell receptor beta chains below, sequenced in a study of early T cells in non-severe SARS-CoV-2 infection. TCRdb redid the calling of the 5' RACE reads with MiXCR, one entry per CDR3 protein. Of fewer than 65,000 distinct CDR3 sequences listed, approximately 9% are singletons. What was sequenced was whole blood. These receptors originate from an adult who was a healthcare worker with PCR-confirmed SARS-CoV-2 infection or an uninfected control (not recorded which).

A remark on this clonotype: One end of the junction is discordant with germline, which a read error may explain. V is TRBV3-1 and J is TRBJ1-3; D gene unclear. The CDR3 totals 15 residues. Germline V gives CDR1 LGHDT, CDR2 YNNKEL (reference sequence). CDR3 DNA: TGTGCCAGCAGCCAAGGTTTACGCTCTGGAAACATCATATATTTT. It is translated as CASSQGLRSGNIIYF. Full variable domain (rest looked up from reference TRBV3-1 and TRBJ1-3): DTAVSQTPKYLVTQMGNDKSIKCEQNLGHDTMYWYKQDSKKFLKIMFSYNNKELIINETVPNRFSPKSPDKAHLNLHINSLELGDSAVYFCASSQGLRSGNIIYFGEGSWLTVV.

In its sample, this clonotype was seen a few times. The CDR3, as DNA: TGCGCCAGCAGCTTGATTGACATCGAAGGGACCCAGTACTTC. Translated: CASSLIDIEGTQYF. The chain couples TRBV5-1 to TRBJ2-5; no definite D call. Germline assignment: CDR1 SGHRS and CDR2 YFSETQ. CDR3 length: 14 amino acids. V was pared by 1 base and J by 7 bases, with 14 bases between.

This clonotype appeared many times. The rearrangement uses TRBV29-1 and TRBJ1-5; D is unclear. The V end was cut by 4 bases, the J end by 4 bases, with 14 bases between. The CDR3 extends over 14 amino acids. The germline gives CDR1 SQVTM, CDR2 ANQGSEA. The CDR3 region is CSVAHRGTNQPQHF. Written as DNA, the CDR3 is TGCAGCGTTGCCCACAGAGGTACAAATCAGCCCCAGCATTTT.

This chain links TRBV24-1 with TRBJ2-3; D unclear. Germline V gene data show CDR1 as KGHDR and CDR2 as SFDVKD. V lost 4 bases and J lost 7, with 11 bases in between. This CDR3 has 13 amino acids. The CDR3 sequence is CATSDPVGNTQYF. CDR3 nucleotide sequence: TGTGCCACCAGTGACCCTGTGGGGAATACGCAGTATTTT.

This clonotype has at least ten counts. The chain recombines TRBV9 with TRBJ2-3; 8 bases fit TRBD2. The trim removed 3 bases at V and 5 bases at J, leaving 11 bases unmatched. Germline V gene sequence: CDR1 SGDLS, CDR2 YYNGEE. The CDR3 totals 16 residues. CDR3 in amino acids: CASSDRREGGGDTQYF. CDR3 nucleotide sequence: TGTGCCAGCAGCGACCGTCGGGAGGGGGGCGGAGATACGCAGTATTTT.

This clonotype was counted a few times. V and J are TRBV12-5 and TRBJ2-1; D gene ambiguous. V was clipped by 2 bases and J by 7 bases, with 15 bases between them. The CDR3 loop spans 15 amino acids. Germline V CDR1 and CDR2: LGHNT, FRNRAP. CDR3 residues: CASGLRLELPNEQFF. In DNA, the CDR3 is TGTGCTAGTGGTTTGCGGCTGGAATTGCCTAATGAGCAGTTCTTC.

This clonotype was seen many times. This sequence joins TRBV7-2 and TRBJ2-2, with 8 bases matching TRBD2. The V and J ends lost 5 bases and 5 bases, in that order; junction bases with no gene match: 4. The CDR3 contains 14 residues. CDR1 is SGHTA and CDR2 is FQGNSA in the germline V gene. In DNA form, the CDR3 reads TGTGCCAGCAGCGGACTAGCATCAACCGGGGAGCTGTTTTTT. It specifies CASSGLASTGELFF.

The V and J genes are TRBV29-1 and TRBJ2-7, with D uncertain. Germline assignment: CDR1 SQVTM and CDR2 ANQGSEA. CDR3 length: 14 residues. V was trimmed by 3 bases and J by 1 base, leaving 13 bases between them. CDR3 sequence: CSVDSLGRSYEQYV. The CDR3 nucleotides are TGCAGCGTTGATTCCTTGGGCAGGTCCTACGAGCAGTACGTC.

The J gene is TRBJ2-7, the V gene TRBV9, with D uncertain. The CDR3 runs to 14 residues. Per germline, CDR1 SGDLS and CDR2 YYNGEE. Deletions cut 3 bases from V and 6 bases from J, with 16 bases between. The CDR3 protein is CASSGLGSPAEQYV. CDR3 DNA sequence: TGTGCCAGCAGCGGATTGGGGTCCCCCGCCGAGCAGTACGTC.

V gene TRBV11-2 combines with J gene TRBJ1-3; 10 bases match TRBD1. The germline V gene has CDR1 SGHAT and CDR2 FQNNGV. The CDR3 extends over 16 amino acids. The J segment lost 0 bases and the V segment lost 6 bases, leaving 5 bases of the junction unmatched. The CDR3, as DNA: TGTGCCAGCAGACGACAGGGGGCAAGCTCTGGAAACACCATATATTTT. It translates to CASRRQGASSGNTIYF.

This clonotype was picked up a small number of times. The CDR3 is CASSKPGPQETQYF. Here the CDR3 DNA reads TGTGCCAGCAGCAAACCCGGGCCCCAAGAGACCCAGTACTTC. The V and J genes are TRBV7-2 and TRBJ2-5; D is undetermined. The CDR3 spans 14 residues. The V gene's germline CDR1 is SGHTA and CDR2 FQGNSA. Trimming took 5 bases from V and 1 from J, leaving 11 bases between them.

The CDR3 coding sequence is TGCGCCAGCAGCCCGACCAGGGGGCGTACAGATACGCAGTATTTT. Amino acid sequence: CASSPTRGRTDTQYF. The genes are TRBV5-1 and TRBJ2-3; 8 bases fit TRBD1. The CDR3 totals 15 residues. The junction had 7 bases not matched to a gene; V was cut back by 4 bases and J by 3 bases. The germline CDR1 and CDR2 sequences are SGHRS and YFSETQ. Variable domain in full (rest from reference TRBV5-1 and TRBJ2-3): KAGVTQTPRYLIKTRGQQVTLSCSPISGHRSVSWYQQTPGQGLQFLFEYFSETQRNKGNFPGRFSGRQFSNSRSEMNVSTLELGDSALYLCASSPTRGRTDTQYFGPGTRLTVL.

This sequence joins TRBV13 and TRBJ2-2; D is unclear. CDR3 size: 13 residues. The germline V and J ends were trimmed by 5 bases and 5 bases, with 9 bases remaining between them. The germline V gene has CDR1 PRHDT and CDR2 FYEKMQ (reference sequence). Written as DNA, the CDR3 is TGTGCCAGCAGCCCAGAGTGGACCGGGGAGCTGTTTTTT. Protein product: CASSPEWTGELFF.

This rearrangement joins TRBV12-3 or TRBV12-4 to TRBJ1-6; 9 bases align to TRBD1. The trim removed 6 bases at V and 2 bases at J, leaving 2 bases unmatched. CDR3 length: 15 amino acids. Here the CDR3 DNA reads TGTGCCAGCAGGGGACAGGGCCCCTATAATTCACCCCTCCACTTT. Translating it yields CASRGQGPYNSPLHF.

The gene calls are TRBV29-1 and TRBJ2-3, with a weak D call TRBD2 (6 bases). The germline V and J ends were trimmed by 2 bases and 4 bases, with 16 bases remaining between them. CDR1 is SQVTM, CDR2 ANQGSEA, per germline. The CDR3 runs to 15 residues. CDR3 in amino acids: CSVESGRGLADTQYF. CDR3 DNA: TGCAGCGTTGAAAGCGGACGGGGACTTGCAGATACGCAGTATTTT.

CDR3 protein: CASRRGDRTGSPLHF. Here the CDR3 DNA reads TGTGCCAGCAGGAGAGGTGACAGAACCGGATCACCCCTCCACTTT. The chain recombines TRBV5-5 with TRBJ1-6, with D possibly matching TRBD1 (5 bases). The V end was cut by 5 bases, the J end by 10 bases, with 19 bases between. The CDR3 is made up of 15 amino acids. The germline V gene has CDR1 SGHKS and CDR2 YYEKEE (reference sequence).

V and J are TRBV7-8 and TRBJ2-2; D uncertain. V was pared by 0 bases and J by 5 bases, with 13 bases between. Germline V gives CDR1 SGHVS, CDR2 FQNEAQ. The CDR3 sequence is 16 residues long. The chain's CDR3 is CASSLASQIRTGELFF. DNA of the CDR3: TGTGCCAGCAGCTTAGCGAGCCAGATAAGGACCGGGGAGCTGTTTTTT.

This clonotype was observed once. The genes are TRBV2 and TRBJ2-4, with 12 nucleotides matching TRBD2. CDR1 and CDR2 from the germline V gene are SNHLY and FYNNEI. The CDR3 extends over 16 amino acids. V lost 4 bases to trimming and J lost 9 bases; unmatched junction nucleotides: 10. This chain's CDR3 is CASSGTGLAGRGIQYF. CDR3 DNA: TGTGCCAGCAGTGGGACCGGACTAGCGGGACGTGGCATTCAGTACTTC.

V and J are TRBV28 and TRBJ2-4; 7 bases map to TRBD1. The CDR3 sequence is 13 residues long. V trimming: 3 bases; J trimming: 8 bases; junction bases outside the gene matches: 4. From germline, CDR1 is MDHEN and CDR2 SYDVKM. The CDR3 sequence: CASSLTGRYIQYF. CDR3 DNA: TGTGCCAGCAGTTTGACAGGGCGGTACATTCAGTACTTC.

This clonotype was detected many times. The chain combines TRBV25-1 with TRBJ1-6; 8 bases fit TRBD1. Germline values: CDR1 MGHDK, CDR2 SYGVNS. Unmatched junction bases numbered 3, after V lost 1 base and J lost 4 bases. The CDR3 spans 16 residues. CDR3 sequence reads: CASSESGTGYNSPLHF. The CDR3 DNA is TGTGCCAGCAGTGAATCGGGGACAGGATATAATTCACCCCTCCACTTT.